The TCR beta chain under discussion was sequenced for a study of control samples from healthy donors and cancer patients. From germline, CDR1 is SQVTM and CDR2 ANQGSEA. The CDR3 runs to 14 residues. Trimming removed 4 bases at V and 1 base at J, with 11 bases between. Assay: immunoSEQ multiplex PCR; the TCRdb copy retains only in-frame clones and omits some. The data show fewer than 500,000 clones, 75% to 95% seen once. The receptor comes from a man in his forties with head and neck cancer. Sequenced: PBMCs. The gene calls are TRBV29-1 and TRBJ2-1; possibly TRBD1 or TRBD2 for D (6 bases each). CDR3 bases: TGCAGCGTTGCCGGGGGCGCATCCTACAATGAGCAGTTCTTC. Amino acids: CSVAGGASYNEQFF.